Ten or more counts support the clone carrying this TCR beta chain. Its antigen remains unknown. This entry comes from a study of T cells in Graves' hyperthyroidism and ophthalmopathy. Overall study results and limits: By a 13 V-J model, ophthalmopathy was set apart from stable hyperthyroidism.

Hyperthyroidism was newly diagnosed in patients aged 18 to 65 (duration under 2 months). The CDR3 regions of TCR beta were amplified from RNA transcripts. Primed by the HTBI set, a first-round RT-PCR was run on the TCR CDR3. TCRdb reprocessed the multiplex PCR reads via MiXCR and lists one record per CDR3 protein. Of 700,000 or so distinct CDR3 sequences listed, about a sixth are singletons. V lost 4 bases and J lost 3; bases outside the gene matches: 10. The CDR3 sequence is 15 residues long. CDR1 and CDR2 from the germline V gene are SGHRS and YFSETQ. The clonotype was recovered from a man younger than 35 with Graves' hyperthyroidism. The chain has TRBV5-1 and TRBJ2-7; 7 nucleotides align to TRBD1. The sample consisted of blood. The CDR3 protein is CASSDKQGRGYEQYF. CDR3 in DNA: TGCGCCAGCAGCGACAAACAGGGGCGAGGCTACGAGCAGTACTTC.